This TCR beta chain originates from a study of T cell changes during pregnancy in multiple sclerosis. Measured with immunoSEQ multiplex PCR; TCRdb has only the in-frame clones, and not every one. The repertoire consists of roughly 58,000 clones, with roughly 90% occurring once and the leading ten covering 2.5% to 3.5%. Losses at the gene ends were 5 bases for V and 4 bases for J; bases not matched to a gene: 12. From germline, CDR1 is MNHEY and CDR2 SMNVEV (reference sequence). The CDR3 consists of 18 residues. This clonotype originated in a female donor with multiple sclerosis, enrolled in a pregnancy study. The chain is built from TRBV27 and TRBJ2-3, with TRBD2 matching 13 bases. The starting material was CD8+ T cells from peripheral blood mononuclear cells, obtained before pregnancy. Written as DNA, the CDR3 is TGTGCCAGCAGTGTGGGGACTAGCGGGGCCGTAGGTCCAGATACGCAGTATTTT. It yields the protein CASSVGTSGAVGPDTQYF.